This T cell receptor beta chain was observed in a study of blood T cell repertoires in COVID-19. About the research overall: Specimens from acute and convalescent COVID-19 originated in the United States, Italy and Spain. Sample material is recorded as cDNA or gDNA derived from T cells, B-cell-depleted T cells, or PBMCs.

Germline CDR1 reads MDHEN; CDR2 reads SYDVKM. The CDR3 covers 22 residues. Losses at the gene ends were 2 bases for V and 1 base for J; bases not matched to a gene: 15. In the original workflow: From reference gene primer amplification, estimates of nucleated cell counts were derived. The data were produced by immunoSEQ multiplex PCR, yet TCRdb's version contains in-frame clones alone and is incomplete. The V and J calls and clone size come from that table; D and trimming were worked out from the DNA. The sample consists of about 120,000 clones, nearly 90% of them appearing once. This chain connects TRBV28 to TRBJ2-6, with 12 bases aligning to TRBD2. Sequencing was carried out using peripheral blood. This TCR derives from a woman aged 70 to 79 who had recovered from COVID-19. The CDR3, as DNA: TGTGCCAGCAGTTTAACCCTAGCGGGAGGGCTTGCCCTACAATCTGGGGCCAACGTCCTGACTTTC. Translated, it gives CASSLTLAGGLALQSGANVLTF.